Listed below are T cell receptor beta chains from one sample, sequenced in a study of immune evolution from preneoplasia to lung adenocarcinoma. TCRdb's copy holds only in-frame clones and misses some; the assay was immunoSEQ multiplex PCR. The data contain about 2,000 clones, under 90% of them singletons. Sequencing was done on a sample of FFPE adjacent normal lung tissue. The source of these receptors is a person aged 70 to 79 with lung adenocarcinoma. CDR3s include the opening cysteine and the closing phenylalanine or tryptophan. Fields, in order: D gene, J gene, V gene, clone size, CDR3 DNA, CDR3 protein. The D gene is left open where the match is weak. Size tells how often a clone was seen (once, few, many) or the class of an expanded clone, and some rows leave it out.

>TRBD1|TRBJ1-2|TRBV28|NA
TGTGCCAGCAGTGTCCCAGGGGGTAAGGGTGGCTACACCTTC
CASSVPGGKGGYTF
>TRBD2|TRBJ2-1|TRBV29-1|large
TGCAGCGTCGTAGCGGGAGGACGAGAATACAATGAGCAGTTCTTC
CSVVAGGREYNEQFF
>NA|TRBJ1-4|TRBV5-1|once
TGCGCCAGCAGCCCTGACCGGGACGGGGAAAAACTGTTTTTT
CASSPDRDGEKLFF
>NA|TRBJ2-1|TRBV9|once
TGTGCCAGCAGCGCGTATGAGGGTTACAATGAGCAGTTCTTC
CASSAYEGYNEQFF
>NA|TRBJ2-5|TRBV7-7|NA
TGTGCTAGCAGCCCGGATCGGACGGAGACCCAGTACTTC
CASSPDRTETQYF
>NA|TRBJ2-5|TRBV10-2|once
TGCGCCAGCAGTGTGGTGGGGTCCCAAGAGACCCAGTACTTC
CASSVVGSQETQYF
>TRBD1|TRBJ1-2|TRBV29-1|NA
TGCAGCGCGCTACAGGGGGCGCATGGCTACACCTTC
CSALQGAHGYTF
>TRBD2|TRBJ2-7|TRBV4-3|NA
TGCGCCAGCAGCCACGGGACTAGCGGATTCTACGAGCAGTACTTC
CASSHGTSGFYEQYF
>TRBD1|TRBJ1-5|TRBV5-4|NA
TGTGCCAGCAGCCCCCAAGCAGGGGGCGGTCAGCCCCAGCATTTT
CASSPQAGGGQPQHF
>TRBD1|TRBJ1-5|TRBV5-1|NA
TGCGCCAGCAGCTTCTCCGGGACAGGGAATCAGCCCCAGCATTTT
CASSFSGTGNQPQHF
>NA|TRBJ2-7|TRBV11-3|NA
TGTGCCAGCAGCTTAGAGTTTCGGGACGGTCTTCTCGAGCAGTACTTC
CASSLEFRDGLLEQYF
>TRBD2|TRBJ2-5|TRBV7-3|NA
TGTGCCAGCAGCTTCACGGGGGGGGAGACCCAGTACTTC
CASSFTGGETQYF
>NA|TRBJ2-6|TRBV7-3|NA
TGTGCCAGCAGCCCTTCTGGGGCCAACGTCCTGACTTTC
CASSPSGANVLTF
>NA|TRBJ1-3|TRBV7-2|NA
TGTGCCAGCAGCCCGGGGGCTGCTGGAAACACCATATATTTT
CASSPGAAGNTIYF
>TRBD1|TRBJ2-1|TRBV7-6|NA
TGTGCCAGCAGCTCCGGGACAGGGGGCATAAATGAGCAGTTCTTC
CASSSGTGGINEQFF
>NA|TRBJ2-5|TRBV12-5|NA
TGTGCTAGTGGTCCAGCGGGACGACAGGGATGGGAGACCCAGTACTTC
CASGPAGRQGWETQYF
>NA|TRBJ2-6|TRBV4-2|NA
TGTGCCAGCAGCCAAGATACTAGCTCTGGGGCCAACGTCCTGACTTTC
CASSQDTSSGANVLTF
>NA|TRBJ2-1|TRBV4-2|NA
TGTGCCAGCAGCCCCAGACGGGCGGGAAGGTCCAATGAGCAGTTCTTC
CASSPRRAGRSNEQFF
>NA|TRBJ2-5|TRBV18|NA
TGTGCCAGCTCACCGGGGACAAAAGAGACCCAGTACTTC
CASSPGTKETQYF
>TRBD1|TRBJ1-4|TRBV19|NA
TGTGCCAGTTCGGACAGGGCGCCTCGAGCAACTAATGAAAAACTGTTTTTT
CASSDRAPRATNEKLFF
>NA|TRBJ2-7|TRBV4-3|NA
TGCGCCAGCAGCCAAGATCCCAGCGGTGCCTACGAGCAGTACTTC
CASSQDPSGAYEQYF
>NA|TRBJ2-1|TRBV4-1|NA
TGCGCCAGCAGCCAAGCGTCCTACAATGAGCAGTTCTTC
CASSQASYNEQFF
>TRBD1|TRBJ2-2|TRBV28|once
TGTGCCAGCAGTCTTACAGGGGGCTTCGGGGAGCTGTTTTTT
CASSLTGGFGELFF
>NA|TRBJ2-7|TRBV7-3|NA
TGTGCCAGCAGCTTAAATCGGGGCTCCGAGCAGTACTTC
CASSLNRGSEQYF
>TRBD2|TRBJ2-3|TRBV5-1|large
TGCGCCAGCAGCGGCGGCGGGAGGAGCGCAGATACGCAGTATTTT
CASSGGGRSADTQYF
>TRBD1|TRBJ1-2|TRBV19|NA
TGTGCCAGTATCTCCCGGGACAGACGCGACGATGGCTACACCTTC
CASISRDRRDDGYTF
>TRBD1|TRBJ2-1|TRBV28|few
TGTGCCAGCAACCGACAGGGGGCACGTGTTAATGAGCAGTTCTTC
CASNRQGARVNEQFF
>NA|TRBJ1-3|TRBV4-3|NA
TGCGCCAGCAGCCAAGATCTAGGAGGTGGGAGAAACACCATATATTTT
CASSQDLGGGRNTIYF
>NA|TRBJ1-3|TRBV29-1|few
TGCAGCGTTGGGGCGGGGGACACCATATATTTT
CSVGAGDTIYF
>NA|TRBJ1-4|TRBV9|few
TGTGCCAGCAGCGTGGGGATTCAGCGGGGCACTAATGAAAAACTGTTTTTT
CASSVGIQRGTNEKLFF
>TRBD1|TRBJ2-7|TRBV28|NA
TGTGCCAGTAAAAGGACAGGGTACGAGCAGTACTTC
CASKRTGYEQYF
>TRBD1|TRBJ1-5|TRBV10-2|NA
TGCGCCAGCAGTGCGACAGGGAGCAATCAGCCCCAGCATTTT
CASSATGSNQPQHF
>NA|TRBJ2-5|TRBV11-2|NA
TGTGCCAGCAGCCCAGGGGGGGGCCTACAGACCCAGTACTTC
CASSPGGGLQTQYF
>NA|TRBJ1-3|TRBV28|once
TGTGCCAGCAGCCCTGGGACTAACTCTGGAAACACCATATATTTT
CASSPGTNSGNTIYF
>NA|TRBJ2-7|TRBV25-1|NA
TGTGCCAGCGGGGGTGCACCCTACGAGCAGTATTTC
CASGGAPYEQYF
>TRBD2|TRBJ2-7|TRBV28|NA
TGTGCCAGCAGTTTATCGGGAGGCGGCTACGAGCAGTACTTC
CASSLSGGGYEQYF
>NA|TRBJ2-1|TRBV7-6|NA
TGTGCCAGCAGCTTAGTGGTCGGCGGGAATGAGCAGTTCTTC
CASSLVVGGNEQFF
>NA|TRBJ2-7|TRBV7-2|NA
TGTGCCAGCAGCCCCTTCCGCGGGGACGCTGGAAACGAGCAGTACTTC
CASSPFRGDAGNEQYF
>NA|TRBJ2-3|TRBV6-4|once
TGTGCCAGCAGCCGGACTGGGGTCACAGATACGCAGTATTTT
CASSRTGVTDTQYF
>TRBD2|TRBJ2-3|TRBV10-2|NA
TGCGCCAGCAGTGAGGGGCGGGAGCGTTCCACAGATACGCAGTATTTT
CASSEGRERSTDTQYF
>NA|TRBJ2-2|TRBV11-2|NA
TGTGCCAGCAGCTTAGGACGGAACACCGGGGAGCTGTTTTTT
CASSLGRNTGELFF
>NA|TRBJ2-7|TRBV6-6|NA
TGTGCCAGCAGTCTTACAGCCTACGAGCAGTACTTC
CASSLTAYEQYF
>TRBD2|TRBJ2-7|TRBV5-1|NA
TGCGCCAGCAGCACGGGGACTAGCGGCGAGCAGTACTTC
CASSTGTSGEQYF
>TRBD2|TRBJ2-1|TRBV29-1|NA
TGCAGCGTTGTTCCGGGACTAGCGGGAGGTATGCCTAGGGATGAGCAGTTCTTC
CSVVPGLAGGMPRDEQFF
>TRBD1|TRBJ1-1|TRBV9|NA
TGTGCCAGCAGCGTAGCAGGGGGGGACACTGAAGCTTTCTTT
CASSVAGGDTEAFF
>NA|TRBJ2-7|TRBV19|NA
TGTGCCAGTAGCCAACAAGGGGGGGGATCCTACGAGCAGTACTTC
CASSQQGGGSYEQYF
>NA|TRBJ1-1|TRBV7-9|large
TGTGCCAGCAGGGACGCGTCAGGGGCAAACACTGAAGCTTTCTTT
CASRDASGANTEAFF
>NA|TRBJ2-3|TRBV29-1|NA
TGCAGCGTTGAGTTGGTCCCGGGGGGCACAGATACGCAGTATTTT
CSVELVPGGTDTQYF
>NA|TRBJ2-7|TRBV5-1|NA
TGCGCCAGCAGCTTGGAGACAGGAGTCTCAGGGCAGTACTTC
CASSLETGVSGQYF
>TRBD1|TRBJ2-3|TRBV11-3|NA
TGTGCCAGCAGCTTACGGACAGGGGGCTCGTCAGATACGCAGTATTTT
CASSLRTGGSSDTQYF
>NA|TRBJ2-3|TRBV11-2|NA
TGTGCCAGCGCCAGCGGAGGAAGCGGTACGCAGTATTTT
CASASGGSGTQYF
>NA|TRBJ2-6|TRBV5-1|NA
TGCGCCAGCAGCTTCGACGGAGATGGGGCCAACGTCCTGACTTTC
CASSFDGDGANVLTF
>NA|TRBJ2-7|TRBV7-3|NA
TGTGCCAGCAGCTTGGCTTGGCACTCCTACGAGCAGTACTTC
CASSLAWHSYEQYF
>NA|TRBJ2-5|TRBV4-2|NA
TGTGCCAGCAGCCAAGTTACAGAACAAGAGACCCAGTACTTC
CASSQVTEQETQYF